This TCR beta chain comes out of a study of T cells after yellow fever vaccination. Regarding this clonotype: What it binds is not known.

Using its own MiXCR run on the 5' RACE reads, TCRdb lists one record per CDR3 protein. The table shows roughly 260,000 distinct CDR3 sequences, with approximately 12% occurring only once. Overall study findings and caveats: Just a small share of clonotypes turned up in the CD4 compartment as well as the CD8 compartment. Booster samples showed a return of most primary-vaccination clones (approximately 95% CD4, about 88% CD8).

CDR1 SGHTA and CDR2 FQGNSA come from the germline V gene. The length of the CDR3 is 13 residues. V gave up 6 bases and J gave up 6 bases; unmatched junction bases: 6. The source material was CD4+ T cells sorted from PBMCs, sampled 45 days after the yellow fever booster vaccination. The rearrangement uses TRBV7-2 and TRBJ2-5, with 8 bases aligning to TRBD2. This clonotype originated in a man aged 30-40 years who received the YFV17D yellow fever vaccine. The DNA of the CDR3 is TGTGCCAGCAGTCGGGGGGGGACAAAGACCCAGTACTTC. Amino acid sequence: CASSRGGTKTQYF. The complete variable domain, with remaining parts taken from reference TRBV7-2 and TRBJ2-5, reads GAGVSQSPSNKVTEKGKDVELRCDPISGHTALYWYRQSLGQGLEFLIYFQGNSAPDKSGLPSDRFSAERTGGSVSTLTIQRTQQEDSAVYLCASSRGGTKTQYFGPGTRLLVL.